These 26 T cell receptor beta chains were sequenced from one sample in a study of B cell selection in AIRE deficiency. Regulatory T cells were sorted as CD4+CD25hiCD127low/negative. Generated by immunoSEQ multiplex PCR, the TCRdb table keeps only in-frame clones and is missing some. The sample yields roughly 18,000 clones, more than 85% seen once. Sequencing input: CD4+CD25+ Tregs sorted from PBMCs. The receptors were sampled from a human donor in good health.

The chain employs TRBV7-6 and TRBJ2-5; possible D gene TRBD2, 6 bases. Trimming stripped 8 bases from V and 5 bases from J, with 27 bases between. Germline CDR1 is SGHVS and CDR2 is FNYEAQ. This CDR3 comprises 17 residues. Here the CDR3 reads CASRYSPQAGNKETQYF. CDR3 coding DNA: TGTGCCAGCCGCTACTCCCCTCAGGCGGGGAATAAGGAGACCCAGTACTTC.

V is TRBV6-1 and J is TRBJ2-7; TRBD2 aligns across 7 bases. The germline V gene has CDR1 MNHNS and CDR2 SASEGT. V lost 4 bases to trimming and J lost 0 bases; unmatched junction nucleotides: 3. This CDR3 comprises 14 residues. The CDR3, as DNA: TGTGCCAGCAGTGTAGGCGGGAGCTCCTACGAGCAGTACTTC. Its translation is CASSVGGSSYEQYF.

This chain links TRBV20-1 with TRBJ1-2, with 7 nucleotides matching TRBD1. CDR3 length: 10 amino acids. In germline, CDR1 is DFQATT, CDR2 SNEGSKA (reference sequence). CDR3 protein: CTGQANGYTF. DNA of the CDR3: TGCACTGGACAGGCAAATGGCTACACCTTC.

The CDR3 bases are TGTGCCAGCTCACCACCGGGCCGAGGAGGCTACACCTTC. The encoded protein is CASSPPGRGGYTF. This chain uses TRBV18 with TRBJ1-2; D uncertain. The CDR3 length is 13 residues. With 0 bases removed from V and 8 bases from J, the gap between germline ends came to 10 bases. CDR1 KGHSH and CDR2 LQKENI come from the germline V gene.

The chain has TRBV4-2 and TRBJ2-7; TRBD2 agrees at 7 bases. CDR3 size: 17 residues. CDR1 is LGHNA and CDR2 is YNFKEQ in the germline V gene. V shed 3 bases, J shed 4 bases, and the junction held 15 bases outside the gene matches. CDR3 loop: CASSHPQGGGSSYEQYF. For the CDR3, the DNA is TGTGCCAGCAGCCATCCTCAGGGTGGCGGGAGTAGTTACGAGCAGTACTTC.

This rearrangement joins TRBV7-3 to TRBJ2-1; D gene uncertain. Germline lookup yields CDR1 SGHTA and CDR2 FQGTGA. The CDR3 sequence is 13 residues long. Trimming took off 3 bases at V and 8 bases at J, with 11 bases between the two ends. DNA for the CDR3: TGTGCCAGCAGCTTTGGTCTTGGGTATGAGCAGTTCTTC. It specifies CASSFGLGYEQFF. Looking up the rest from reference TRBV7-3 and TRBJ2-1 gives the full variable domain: GAGVSQTPSNKVTEKGKYVELRCDPISGHTALYWYRQSLGQGPEFLIYFQGTGAADDSGLPNDRFFAVRPEGSVSTLKIQRTERGDSAVYLCASSFGLGYEQFFGPGTRLTVL.

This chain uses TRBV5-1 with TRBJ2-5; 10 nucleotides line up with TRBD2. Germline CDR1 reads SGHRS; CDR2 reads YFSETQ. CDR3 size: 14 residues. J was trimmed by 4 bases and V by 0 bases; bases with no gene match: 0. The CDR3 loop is CASSLERGGETQYF. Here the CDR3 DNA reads TGCGCCAGCAGCTTGGAGCGGGGGGGAGAGACCCAGTACTTC.

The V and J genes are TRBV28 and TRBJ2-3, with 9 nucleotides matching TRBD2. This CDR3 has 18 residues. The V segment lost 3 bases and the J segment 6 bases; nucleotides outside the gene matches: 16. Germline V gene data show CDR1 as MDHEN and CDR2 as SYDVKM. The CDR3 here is CASSFWVWGSGSRDTQYF. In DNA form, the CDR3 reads TGTGCCAGCAGTTTTTGGGTGTGGGGTAGCGGGAGTCGTGATACGCAGTATTTT.

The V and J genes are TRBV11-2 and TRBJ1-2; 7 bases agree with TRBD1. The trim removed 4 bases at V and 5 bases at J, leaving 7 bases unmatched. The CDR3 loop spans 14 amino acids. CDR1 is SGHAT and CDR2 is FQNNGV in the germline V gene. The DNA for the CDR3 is TGTGCCAGCAGCTGGGACAGTTGGGTATATGGCTACACCTTC. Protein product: CASSWDSWVYGYTF.

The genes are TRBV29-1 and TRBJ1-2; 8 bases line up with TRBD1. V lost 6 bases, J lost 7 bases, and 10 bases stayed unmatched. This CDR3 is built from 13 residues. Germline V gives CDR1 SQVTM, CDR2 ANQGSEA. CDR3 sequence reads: CSVATGVESGYTF. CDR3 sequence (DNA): TGCAGCGTAGCGACAGGGGTGGAGTCTGGCTACACCTTC.

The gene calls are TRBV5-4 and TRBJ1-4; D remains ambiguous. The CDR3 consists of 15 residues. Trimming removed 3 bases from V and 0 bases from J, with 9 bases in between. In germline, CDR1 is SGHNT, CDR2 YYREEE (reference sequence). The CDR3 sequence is CASSSGGTTNEKLFF. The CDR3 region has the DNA TGTGCCAGCAGCTCAGGAGGGACAACTAATGAAAAACTGTTTTTT.

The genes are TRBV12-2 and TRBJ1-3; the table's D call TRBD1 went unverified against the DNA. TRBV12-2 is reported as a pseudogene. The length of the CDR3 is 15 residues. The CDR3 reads CASRPRRTRRDTIYF. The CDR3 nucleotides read TGTGCAAGTCGACCCCGACGGACACGTCGGGACACCATATATTTT.

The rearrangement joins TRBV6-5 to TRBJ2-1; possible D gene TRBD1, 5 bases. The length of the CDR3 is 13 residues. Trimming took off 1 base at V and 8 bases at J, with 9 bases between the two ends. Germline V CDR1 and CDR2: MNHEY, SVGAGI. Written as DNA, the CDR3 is TGTGCCAGCAGTTACTGGGGCCGGGATGAGCAGTTCTTC. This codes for CASSYWGRDEQFF.

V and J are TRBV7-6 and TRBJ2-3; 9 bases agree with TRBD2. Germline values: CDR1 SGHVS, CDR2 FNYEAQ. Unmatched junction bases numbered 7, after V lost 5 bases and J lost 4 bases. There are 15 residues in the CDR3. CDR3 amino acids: CASSLQASGADTQYF. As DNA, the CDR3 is TGTGCCAGCAGCCTCCAGGCTAGCGGGGCAGATACGCAGTATTTT.

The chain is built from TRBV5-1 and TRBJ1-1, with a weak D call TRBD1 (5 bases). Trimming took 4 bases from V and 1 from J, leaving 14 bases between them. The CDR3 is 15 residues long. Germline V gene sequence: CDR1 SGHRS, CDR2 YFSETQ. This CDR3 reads CASSSAWGPNTEAFF. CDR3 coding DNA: TGCGCCAGCAGCAGCGCTTGGGGCCCGAACACTGAAGCTTTCTTT.

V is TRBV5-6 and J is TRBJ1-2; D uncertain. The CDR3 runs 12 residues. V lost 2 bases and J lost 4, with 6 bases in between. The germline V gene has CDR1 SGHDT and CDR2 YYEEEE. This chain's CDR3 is CASSFSLYGYTF. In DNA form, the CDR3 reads TGTGCCAGCAGCTTCTCGCTCTATGGCTACACCTTC. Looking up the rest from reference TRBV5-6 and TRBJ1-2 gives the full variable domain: DAGVTQSPTHLIKTRGQQVTLRCSPKSGHDTVSWYQQALGQGPQFIFQYYEEEERQRGNFPDRFSGHQFPNYSSELNVNALLLGDSALYLCASSFSLYGYTFGSGTRLTVV.

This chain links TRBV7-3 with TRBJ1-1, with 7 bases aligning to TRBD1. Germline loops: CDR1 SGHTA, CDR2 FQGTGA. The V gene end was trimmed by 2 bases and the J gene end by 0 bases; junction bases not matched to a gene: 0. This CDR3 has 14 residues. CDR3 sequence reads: CASSLDRVNTEAFF. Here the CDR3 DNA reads TGTGCCAGCAGCTTAGACAGGGTGAACACTGAAGCTTTCTTT.

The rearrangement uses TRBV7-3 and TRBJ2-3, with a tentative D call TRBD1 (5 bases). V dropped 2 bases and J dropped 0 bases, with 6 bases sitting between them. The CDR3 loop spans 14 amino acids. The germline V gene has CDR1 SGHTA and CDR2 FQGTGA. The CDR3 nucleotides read TGTGCCAGCAGCTTACAGGGCAGCACAGATACGCAGTATTTT. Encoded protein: CASSLQGSTDTQYF.

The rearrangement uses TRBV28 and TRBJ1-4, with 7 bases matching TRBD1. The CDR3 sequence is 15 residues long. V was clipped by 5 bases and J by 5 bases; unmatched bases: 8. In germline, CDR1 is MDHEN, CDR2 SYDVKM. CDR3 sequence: CASSTLTGKNEKLFF. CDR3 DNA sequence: TGTGCCAGCAGTACCCTGACAGGGAAAAATGAAAAACTGTTTTTT.

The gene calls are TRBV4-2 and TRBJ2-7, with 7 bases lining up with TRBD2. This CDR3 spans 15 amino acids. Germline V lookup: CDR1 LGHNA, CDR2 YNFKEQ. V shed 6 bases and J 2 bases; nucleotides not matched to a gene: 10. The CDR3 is CASRKNRGVPYEQYF. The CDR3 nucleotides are TGTGCCAGCAGGAAAAACCGGGGGGTACCCTACGAGCAGTACTTC.

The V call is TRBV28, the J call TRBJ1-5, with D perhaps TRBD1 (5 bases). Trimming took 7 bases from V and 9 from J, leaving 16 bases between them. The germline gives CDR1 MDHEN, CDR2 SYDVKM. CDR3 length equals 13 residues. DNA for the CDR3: TGTGCCAGCAAAGGCCCCTTGGGACGGCCCCAGCATTTT. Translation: CASKGPLGRPQHF.

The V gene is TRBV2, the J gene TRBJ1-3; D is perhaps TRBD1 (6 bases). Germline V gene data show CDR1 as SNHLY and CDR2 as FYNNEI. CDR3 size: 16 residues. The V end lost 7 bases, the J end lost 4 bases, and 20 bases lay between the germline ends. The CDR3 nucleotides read TGTGCCAGCAAAGGCCCAAGGGGGGCCGCGGGAAACACCATATATTTT. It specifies CASKGPRGAAGNTIYF.

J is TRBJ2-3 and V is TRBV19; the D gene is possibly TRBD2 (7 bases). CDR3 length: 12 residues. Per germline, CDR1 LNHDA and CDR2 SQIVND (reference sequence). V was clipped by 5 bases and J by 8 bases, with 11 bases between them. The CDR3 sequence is CASSRGGGTQYF. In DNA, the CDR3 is TGTGCCAGTAGTCGCGGGGGCGGTACGCAGTATTTT.

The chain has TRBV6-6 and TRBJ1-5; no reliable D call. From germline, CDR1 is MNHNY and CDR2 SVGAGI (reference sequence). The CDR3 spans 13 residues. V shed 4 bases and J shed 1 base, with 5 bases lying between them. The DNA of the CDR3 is TGTGCCAGCAGTTTGGACAGCAATCAGCCCCAGCATTTT. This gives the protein CASSLDSNQPQHF.

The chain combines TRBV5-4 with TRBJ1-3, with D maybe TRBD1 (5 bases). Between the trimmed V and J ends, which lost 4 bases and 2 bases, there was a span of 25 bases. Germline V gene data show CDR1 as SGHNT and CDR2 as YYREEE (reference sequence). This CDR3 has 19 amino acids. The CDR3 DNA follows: TGTGCCAGCAGCCCTACCCCCAGGGACCAGCTCCAACCTGGAAACACCATATATTTT. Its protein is CASSPTPRDQLQPGNTIYF.

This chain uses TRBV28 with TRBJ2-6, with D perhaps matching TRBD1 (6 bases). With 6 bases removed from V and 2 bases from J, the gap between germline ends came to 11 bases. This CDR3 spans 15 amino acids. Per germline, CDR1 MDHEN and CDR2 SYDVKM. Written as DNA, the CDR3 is TGTGCCAGCAGCTTACAGGGAGCTGGGGCCAACGTCCTGACTTTC. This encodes CASSLQGAGANVLTF.